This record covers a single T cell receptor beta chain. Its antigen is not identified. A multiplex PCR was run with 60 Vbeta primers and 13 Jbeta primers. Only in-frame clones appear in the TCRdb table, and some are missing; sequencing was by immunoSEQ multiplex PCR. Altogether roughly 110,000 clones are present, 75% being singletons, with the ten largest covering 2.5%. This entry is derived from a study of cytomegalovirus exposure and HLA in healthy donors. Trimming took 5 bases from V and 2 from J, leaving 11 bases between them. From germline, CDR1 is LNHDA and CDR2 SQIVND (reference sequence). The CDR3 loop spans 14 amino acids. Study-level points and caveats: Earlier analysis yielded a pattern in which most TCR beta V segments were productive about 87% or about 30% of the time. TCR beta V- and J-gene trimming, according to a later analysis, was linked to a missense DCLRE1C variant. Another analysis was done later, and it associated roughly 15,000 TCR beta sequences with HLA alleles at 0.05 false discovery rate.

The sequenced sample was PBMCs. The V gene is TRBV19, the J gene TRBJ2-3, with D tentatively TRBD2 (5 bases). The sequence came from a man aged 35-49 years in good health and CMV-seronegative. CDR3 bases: TGTGCCAGTAGTCTACTCGACTACACAGATACGCAGTATTTT. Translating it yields CASSLLDYTDTQYF. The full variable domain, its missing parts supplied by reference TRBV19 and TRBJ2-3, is DGGITQSPKYLFRKEGQNVTLSCEQNLNHDAMYWYRQDPGQGLRLIYYSQIVNDFQKGDIAEGYSVSREKKESFPLTVTSAQKNPTAFYLCASSLLDYTDTQYFGPGTRLTVL.